A single sample gave rise to the 25 T cell receptor beta chains below, sequenced in a study of Ad26.COV2.S vaccination and SARS-CoV-2 variants. Data came from immunoSEQ multiplex PCR; TCRdb stores just in-frame clones and leaves some out. Among some 350,000 clones listed, roughly 90% were seen once. Treatment indicated: 15 to 20 received Ad26.COV2.S at low or high dose, single or two shots; about five received placebo; per-sample allocation not given. Vaccine and placebo recipients were sampled on day 63 after the first injection. The sample consisted of peripheral blood, taken in a trial of Ad26.COV2.S vaccine versus placebo. The receptors originated from a person aged 18-65 years who received the Ad26.COV2.S COVID-19 vaccine or a placebo.

The rearrangement links TRBV4-3 to TRBJ2-7; a weak D match, TRBD2 (5 bases). Trimming took 1 base from V and 4 from J, leaving 17 bases between them. The CDR3 is 16 amino acids. Per the germline V gene, CDR1 is LGHNA and CDR2 is YSLEER. The chain's CDR3 is CASSQGRQVAPYEQYF. The CDR3 nucleotides read TGCGCCAGCAGCCAAGGCCGCCAAGTAGCGCCTTACGAGCAGTACTTC.

The CDR3, as DNA: TGCGCCAGCAGCTTGGAGGCCCCGGACCAGCAGCCCCAGCATTTT. Residues: CASSLEAPDQQPQHF. The chain combines TRBV5-1 with TRBJ1-5, with D uncertain. The CDR3 has 15 residues. The germline V and J ends were trimmed by 0 bases and 7 bases, with 14 bases remaining between them. Looked up from germline, CDR1 is SGHRS and CDR2 is YFSETQ.

A word on this clone: In the same sample, other DNA sequences code for this CDR3. The J gene is TRBJ1-1, the V gene TRBV12-3 or TRBV12-4, with D unclear. The CDR3 has 11 residues. V was trimmed by 3 bases and J by 5 bases, leaving 4 bases between them. CDR3 DNA sequence: TGTGCCAGCAGTTTCGGGACTGAAGCTTTCTTT. Its translation is CASSFGTEAFF.

By sample share, this clone is medium-sized. The rearrangement uses TRBV5-4 and TRBJ1-3, with 7 bases aligning to TRBD1. There are 14 residues in the CDR3. J was trimmed by 3 bases and V by 7 bases; bases with no gene match: 7. CDR1 and CDR2 from the germline V gene are SGHNT and YYREEE (reference sequence). CDR3 sequence (DNA): TGTGCCAGCGGTGAGGACAGGAATGGAAACACCATATATTTT. This codes for CASGEDRNGNTIYF. The full variable domain, its missing parts supplied by reference TRBV5-4 and TRBJ1-3, is ETGVTQSPTHLIKTRGQQVTLRCSSQSGHNTVSWYQQALGQGPQFIFQYYREEENGRGNFPPRFSGLQFPNYSSELNVNALELDDSALYLCASGEDRNGNTIYFGEGSWLTVV.

The J gene is TRBJ2-3, the V gene TRBV11-2, with a possible D match to TRBD2 (6 bases). Germline V gene data show CDR1 as SGHAT and CDR2 as FQNNGV. With 2 bases removed from V and 2 bases from J, the gap between germline ends came to 20 bases. CDR3 size: 18 residues. The CDR3: CASSLIVGFGGTTDTQYF. In nucleotides, the CDR3 is TGTGCCAGCAGCTTAATCGTCGGATTCGGCGGGACCACAGATACGCAGTATTTT.

The chain links TRBV11-2 to TRBJ1-4; 11 bases match TRBD1. J was trimmed by 3 bases and V by 4 bases; bases with no gene match: 10. CDR3 length: 18 amino acids. From germline, CDR1 is SGHAT and CDR2 FQNNGV. The CDR3 region is CASSYGQGAKRSNEKLFF. DNA of the CDR3: TGTGCCAGCAGCTACGGACAGGGGGCAAAGAGGTCTAATGAAAAACTGTTTTTT.

This chain uses TRBV4-1 with TRBJ1-2; possible D gene TRBD1, 6 bases. Germline values: CDR1 MGHRA, CDR2 YSYEKL. This CDR3 region has 15 residues. V was shortened by 0 bases and J by 5 bases, with 13 bases between the two germline ends. CDR3 residues: CASSQEGHWTYGYTF. Here the CDR3 DNA reads TGCGCCAGCAGCCAAGAGGGACACTGGACTTATGGCTACACCTTC.

The V gene is TRBV9, the J gene TRBJ1-1; no clear D gene. The CDR3 loop spans 18 amino acids. V lost 1 base and J 1 base, leaving 20 bases between the germline ends. Germline CDR1 is SGDLS and CDR2 is YYNGEE. DNA of the CDR3: TGTGCCAGCAGCGTACCACTCTATTACAAGGGCGCGAACACTGAAGCTTTCTTT. Translated, it gives CASSVPLYYKGANTEAFF.

CDR3 protein: CASSFAYEAFF. The CDR3 DNA reads TGTGCCAGCAGTTTCGCCTATGAAGCTTTCTTT. The chain recombines TRBV6-5 with TRBJ1-1; D unclear. Trimming took 4 bases from V and 7 from J, leaving 7 bases between them. Germline assignment: CDR1 MNHEY and CDR2 SVGAGI. This CDR3 is 11 amino acids long.

This rearrangement joins TRBV7-9 to TRBJ2-7, with D maybe TRBD2 (7 bases). V shed 5 bases and J shed 2 bases, with 13 bases lying between them. The CDR3 spans 14 residues. Germline V lookup: CDR1 SEHNR, CDR2 FQNEAQ (reference sequence). CDR3 residues: CASSHPGGAYEQYF. CDR3 nucleotide sequence: TGTGCCAGCAGCCACCCGGGGGGCGCCTACGAGCAGTACTTC.

This clone was seen just once. This rearrangement joins TRBV7-9 to TRBJ2-2; TRBD2 is a possible D gene (6 bases). The V gene's germline CDR1 is SEHNR and CDR2 FQNEAQ (reference sequence). The V end lost 2 bases, the J end lost 3 bases, and 10 bases lay between the germline ends. This CDR3 has 15 amino acids. CDR3 sequence: CASSLKSGDTGELFF. The DNA of the CDR3 is TGTGCCAGCAGCTTAAAGTCGGGGGACACCGGGGAGCTGTTTTTT.

The gene calls are TRBV12-5 and TRBJ2-2, with 12 bases matching TRBD2. The CDR3 is made up of 17 amino acids. J lost 4 bases, V lost 6 bases, and 9 bases had no gene match. Germline V gives CDR1 LGHNT, CDR2 FRNRAP. This CDR3 is CASGLDLAGGSTGELFF. CDR3 nucleotide sequence: TGTGCTAGTGGCCTTGATCTAGCGGGAGGGTCCACCGGGGAGCTGTTTTTT.

The chain employs TRBV2 and TRBJ2-4; no clear D. V was cut by 4 bases and J by 7 bases, with 11 bases left in between. CDR3 size: 13 residues. Germline V gene sequence: CDR1 SNHLY, CDR2 FYNNEI. CDR3 bases: TGTGCCAGCAGTGTCAGGCTCGGGAACATTCAGTACTTC. Protein sequence: CASSVRLGNIQYF.

The chain couples TRBV5-6 to TRBJ2-7; perhaps TRBD1 as D (6 bases). V was clipped by 5 bases and J by 5 bases, with 14 bases between them. Germline V gene lookup returns CDR1 SGHDT and CDR2 YYEEEE. The CDR3 is 13 residues long. CDR3 in DNA: TGTGCCAGCAGACGGGACATTTGGGACGAGCAGTACGTC. This gives the protein CASRRDIWDEQYV.

The chain links TRBV4-2 to TRBJ2-3; D not certain. Trimming removed 0 bases at V and 6 bases at J, with 10 bases between. The CDR3 loop spans 14 amino acids. In germline, CDR1 is LGHNA, CDR2 YNFKEQ. The CDR3 bases are TGTGCCAGCAGCCAAGATCTAGTTAGGGATACGCAGTATTTT. This sequence encodes CASSQDLVRDTQYF.

The count of this clone is one. The chain is built from TRBV4-2 and TRBJ1-5; TRBD1 might be the D (5 bases). CDR3 length equals 17 residues. Germline loops: CDR1 LGHNA, CDR2 YNFKEQ. The ends were cut back, 0 bases at V and 0 bases at J, with 12 bases in the middle. The CDR3 protein is CASSQDVTANSNQPQHF. The DNA of the CDR3 is TGTGCCAGCAGCCAAGACGTGACAGCTAATAGCAATCAGCCCCAGCATTTT.

The chain links TRBV27 to TRBJ2-1; D might be TRBD2 (5 bases). Deletions cut 6 bases from V and 4 bases from J, with 16 bases between. The V gene's germline CDR1 is MNHEY and CDR2 SMNVEV (reference sequence). The CDR3 consists of 15 residues. The CDR3 sequence is CASSPTMTGYNEQFF. In DNA, the CDR3 is TGTGCCAGCAGCCCCACCATGACGGGATACAATGAGCAGTTCTTC.

J is TRBJ2-7 and V is TRBV5-5; 10 nucleotides line up with TRBD2. V was clipped by 0 bases and J by 4 bases; unmatched bases: 7. The CDR3 is 16 residues long. Germline CDR1 and CDR2: SGHKS and YYEKEE (reference sequence). CDR3: CASSLAVAGGFYEQYV. The CDR3 nucleotides are TGTGCCAGCAGCTTGGCGGTAGCGGGAGGATTTTACGAGCAGTACGTC.

This sequence joins TRBV29-1 and TRBJ1-1; D is unresolved. This CDR3 comprises 12 residues. V was pared by 6 bases and J by 4 bases, with 12 bases between. The germline V gene has CDR1 SQVTM and CDR2 ANQGSEA. CDR3 in DNA: TGCAGCGTCCTCAACTCAGGCACTGAAGCTTTCTTT. It yields the protein CSVLNSGTEAFF.

The V gene is TRBV5-4, the J gene TRBJ2-7; 12 nucleotides line up with TRBD2. This CDR3 has 15 amino acids. The germline CDR1 and CDR2 sequences are SGHNT and YYREEE (reference sequence). The V and J ends lost 2 bases and 3 bases, in that order; junction bases with no gene match: 3. The CDR3 DNA reads as TGTGCCAGCAGCTTAGGACTAGCGGGAAGCTACGAGCAGTACGTC. This translates into CASSLGLAGSYEQYV.

The chain recombines TRBV18 with TRBJ2-5; D unclear. CDR3 length: 15 amino acids. Trimming cost V 2 bases and J 5 bases, with 15 bases left between them. Germline V lookup: CDR1 KGHSH, CDR2 LQKENI. Written as DNA, the CDR3 is TGTGCCAGCTCACCAAATACGGGCCCGACGGAGACCCAGTACTTC. It translates to CASSPNTGPTETQYF.

The chain uses TRBV4-1 and TRBJ2-7, with D possibly being TRBD2 (5 bases). The CDR3 is made up of 15 amino acids. Germline assignment: CDR1 MGHRA and CDR2 YSYEKL. Trimming pared 3 bases from V and 3 bases from J, leaving 15 bases between. CDR3 amino acids: CASSHPPLGVYEQYF. CDR3 in DNA: TGCGCCAGCAGCCATCCCCCCCTCGGGGTCTACGAGCAGTACTTC.

CDR3 sequence: CASSFTGVGETQYF. CDR3 nucleotides: TGTGCCAGCAGTTTTACAGGGGTTGGAGAGACCCAGTACTTC. The V gene is TRBV9, the J gene TRBJ2-5, with 7 bases lining up with TRBD1. The V gene's germline CDR1 is SGDLS and CDR2 YYNGEE. After removal of 5 bases from V and 4 bases from J, the junction contained 8 bases not matched to a gene. The CDR3 totals 14 residues.

The chain links TRBV4-1 to TRBJ1-1; D not certain. V lost 0 bases and J 6 bases, leaving 8 bases between the germline ends. The CDR3 extends over 13 amino acids. CDR1 and CDR2 (germline): MGHRA, YSYEKL. The CDR3 sequence is CASSQDLLAEAFF. As DNA, the CDR3 is TGCGCCAGCAGCCAAGATTTACTCGCTGAAGCTTTCTTT.

This clone was found once. The chain couples TRBV5-1 to TRBJ1-3, with D hard to call. The V gene's germline CDR1 is SGHRS and CDR2 YFSETQ. There are 14 residues in the CDR3. The V and J ends lost 0 bases and 4 bases respectively, with 8 bases between them. CDR3 in amino acids: CASSLDGWGNTIYF. CDR3 coding DNA: TGCGCCAGCAGCTTGGACGGGTGGGGAAACACCATATATTTT.